Listed below are T cell receptor beta chains from one sample, sequenced in a study of T cell responses to AZD1222 COVID-19 vaccine. Libraries were prepared by immunoSEQ multiplex PCR; TCRdb keeps only in-frame clonotypes and omits some of them. Recorded here are about 140,000 clones; the top ten clones represent about 2%. Source material: peripheral blood. The receptors come from an adult in good health. The conserved cysteine and the conserved F or W are not part of the CDR3 here. The D gene is left open where the match is weak.

d_call j_call v_call cdr3_length cdr3_aa
TRBD1 TRBJ2-7 TRBV5-1 12 ASSIRGRPGEQY
NA TRBJ2-3 TRBV7-9 15 ASSLGRAQGHTDTQY
NA TRBJ1-2 TRBV29-1 11 SVATGSRGGYT
NA TRBJ1-1 TRBV28 13 ASSLSWQPNTEAF
TRBD1 TRBJ1-2 TRBV18 13 ASSPDRAAAYGYT
TRBD1 TRBJ1-5 TRBV9 14 ASSDGQGLSNQPQH
NA TRBJ1-4 TRBV5-1 13 ASSRGSSTNEKLF
NA TRBJ1-1 TRBV7-8 12 ASSLEAGNTEAF
NA TRBJ1-2 TRBV18 13 ASSPPGLRGHGYT
NA TRBJ1-2 TRBV7-2 11 ASSLAGRDGYT
TRBD1 TRBJ1-2 TRBV30 12 AWKAHRGNYGYT
NA TRBJ1-1 TRBV7-8 15 ASSLAPDGLMNTEAF
NA TRBJ2-7 TRBV6-1 10 ASSEDIYEQY
TRBD1 TRBJ1-1 TRBV19 12 ASTPGQPNTEAF
NA TRBJ2-3 TRBV18 15 ASSPRTSGAGTDTQY
TRBD1 TRBJ2-7 TRBV7-2 10 ASSTGDYEQY
TRBD1 TRBJ2-6 TRBV13 14 ASSPFRTGGANVLT
NA TRBJ1-1 TRBV6-5 10 ASNELNTEAF